Reported below is one T cell receptor (beta chain). J gave up 3 bases and V 3 bases, and 5 bases lay outside the gene matches. Per the germline V gene, CDR1 is SGHTA and CDR2 is FQGNSA. The CDR3 loop spans 15 amino acids. These data originate in a study of Ad26.COV2.S vaccination and SARS-CoV-2 variants. Some clones are missing from TCRdb's copy, which holds only in-frame ones; the method was immunoSEQ multiplex PCR. Of about 350,000 clones detected, around 87% appear once; the ten largest clones hold around 3.6%. As for treatment: roughly 18 received Ad26.COV2.S at low or high dose, single or two shots; 5 received placebo; per-sample allocation not given. At day 63 after the first vaccine or placebo injection, samples were drawn.

This sequence was found in a person between 18 and 65 years old who received the Ad26.COV2.S COVID-19 vaccine or a placebo. The V and J genes are TRBV7-2 and TRBJ2-1, with TRBD1 identical over 7 bases. The sample in question was peripheral blood, obtained in a trial of Ad26.COV2.S vaccine versus placebo. The CDR3 DNA follows: TGTGCCAGCAGCTTCGATCGGGACAGCTACAATGAGCAGTTCTTC. Translating gives CASSFDRDSYNEQFF.